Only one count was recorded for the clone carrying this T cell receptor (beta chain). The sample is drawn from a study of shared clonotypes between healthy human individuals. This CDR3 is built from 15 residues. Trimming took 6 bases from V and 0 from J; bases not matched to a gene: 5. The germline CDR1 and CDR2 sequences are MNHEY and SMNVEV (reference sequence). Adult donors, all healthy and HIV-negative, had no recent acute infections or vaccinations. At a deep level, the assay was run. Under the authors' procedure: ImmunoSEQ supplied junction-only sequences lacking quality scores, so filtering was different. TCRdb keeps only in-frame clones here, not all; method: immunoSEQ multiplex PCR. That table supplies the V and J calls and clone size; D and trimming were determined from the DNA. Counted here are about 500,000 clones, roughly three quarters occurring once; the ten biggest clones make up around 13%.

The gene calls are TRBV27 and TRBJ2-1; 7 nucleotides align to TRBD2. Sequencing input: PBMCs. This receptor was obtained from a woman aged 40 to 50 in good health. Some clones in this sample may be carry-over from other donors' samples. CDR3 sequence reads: CASRIGGSSYNEQFF. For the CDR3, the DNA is TGTGCCAGCAGAATCGGCGGGAGCTCCTACAATGAGCAGTTCTTC.